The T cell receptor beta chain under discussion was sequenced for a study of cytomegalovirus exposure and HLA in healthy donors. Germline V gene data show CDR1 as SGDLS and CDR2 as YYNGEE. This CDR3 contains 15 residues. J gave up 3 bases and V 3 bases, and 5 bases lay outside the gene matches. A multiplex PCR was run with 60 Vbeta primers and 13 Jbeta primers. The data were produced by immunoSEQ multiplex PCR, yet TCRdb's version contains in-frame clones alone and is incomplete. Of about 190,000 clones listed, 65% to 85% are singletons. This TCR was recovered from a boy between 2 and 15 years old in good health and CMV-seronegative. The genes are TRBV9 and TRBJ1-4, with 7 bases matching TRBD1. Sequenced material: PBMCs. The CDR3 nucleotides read TGTGCCAGCAGCGAGTTTGACAGGGCTAATGAAAAACTGTTTTTT. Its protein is CASSEFDRANEKLFF.